This T cell receptor beta chain derives from a study of beta chain features in type 1 diabetes (dated by TCRdb to between 2018 and 2020). Looking at the study overall: Mean age, gender distribution, total cell number and subset yield did not differ between patients and healthy donors. Across all samples, around 100 million sorted cells were examined, and cell number per subset correlated strongly with RNA yield. In the study, recently diagnosed type 1 diabetes patients and matched healthy donors were compared on the TCRB repertoires of their sorted circulating CD4+ T cell subsets. Regulatory and stem cell-like memory subsets were obtained from only 8 patients and roughly eight healthy donors, while naive and central memory subsets were obtained from all 30 or so donors. Overall study outcomes, separate from this receptor: In all four CD4+ subsets, TCRB CDR3 length was moderately but significantly shorter in type 1 diabetes patients. Shorter templates might be favored by PCR, yet because patient and control samples were amplified and corrected together, any such skew would affect both groups equally. Naive, central memory and regulatory TCRB repertoires appeared more similar among patients than among healthy donors. Because the HLA sub-analyses included only small numbers of individuals, any influence of HLA type on TCRB rearrangement was left unresolved. Because cDNA was sequenced instead of genomic DNA, activated cells with high expression could be over-represented, although the groups did not differ in activation or CD3 levels. At VDJ recombination sites, patients with type 1 diabetes made fewer insertions and deleted more nucleotides, a pattern implying thymic rearrangement abnormalities.

The High Capacity cDNA Reverse Transcription Kit was used to reverse transcribe all of the isolated RNA, meaning that expressed TCRB transcripts were what got sequenced. Deep immunoSEQ sequencing was applied to naive, central memory and regulatory T cell samples, giving an average of roughly 3.5 million total reads per sample. Sorted cells were lysed in RLT buffer, and RNA was extracted using DNase-treated RNeasy Micro or Mini kits according to cell number. Each cell subset was processed separately to prevent cross-contamination, with patient and healthy donor samples processed together. The immunoSEQ multiplex PCR was used to amplify TCRB sequences from cDNA, generating 87-bp fragments that spanned the CDR3 region. Sequencing of the amplicons was performed on the Illumina HiSeq platform. In the authors' own workflow: PCR bias was computationally corrected using synthetic template baselines, reads within Hamming distance 2 were collapsed, and singletons that could not be merged were discarded. Reads were aligned against IMGT so that V, D and J genes, CDR3 length and insertions or deletions at six rearrangement sites could be assigned. Within each subset, clonotype counts were normalized to sorted cell number, after which true diversity and Gini coefficients were computed with the tcR R package. The overlap coefficient, calculated on TCRB nucleotide sequences, was used to measure repertoire sharing. The source is immuneACCESS, and TCRdb retained only in-frame sequences with V and J called. Part of the clones is not carried over; for the studies checked, unresolved V genes explain less than half of this, and the remainder is unexplained. V and J calls and clone size are those listed in that table; D and trimming were worked out from the DNA. The sample table shows around 200,000 clones, and 13% are seen once. The ten biggest clones cover 0.62% of the sample.

The CDR3 measures 13 amino acids from cysteine to phenylalanine. This entry keeps only the CDR3 DNA: 39 bases, framed from base 1. CDR1 GTSNPN and CDR2 SVGIG are derived from the germline V gene (reference sequence). The V end gives up 2 bases and the J end 7 bases, leaving 4 bases in the junction not matched to a gene. Each donor gave one peripheral blood draw, averaging approximately 0.12 L, which was collected into heparinised tubes. A BD FACSAria II and a panel including CD45RO, CCR7, CD25, CD127, CD95 and CD27 were used to sort naive, central memory, regulatory and stem cell-like memory CD4+ T cells. Purity was above 95% for every sorted population. PBMCs were isolated right away by Lymphoprep density gradient centrifugation and were stained directly, without culture. So that batch effects would be minimized, each experiment stained and sorted samples in pairs, pairing one healthy donor with one patient.

This clone came up a few times. Its cognate antigen has yet to be identified. Base qualities are not provided; no much larger clone lies one nucleotide away. The TCR comes from a woman between 18 and 29 years old in good health. Specimen: central memory CD4+ T cells from blood. The chain couples TRBV30 to TRBJ2-1; 8 bases in the junction line up with TRBD2. The CDR3 corresponds to CAWSPRGGNEQFF. The DNA sequence reads TGTGCCTGGAGTCCACGGGGGGGGAATGAGCAGTTCTTC.